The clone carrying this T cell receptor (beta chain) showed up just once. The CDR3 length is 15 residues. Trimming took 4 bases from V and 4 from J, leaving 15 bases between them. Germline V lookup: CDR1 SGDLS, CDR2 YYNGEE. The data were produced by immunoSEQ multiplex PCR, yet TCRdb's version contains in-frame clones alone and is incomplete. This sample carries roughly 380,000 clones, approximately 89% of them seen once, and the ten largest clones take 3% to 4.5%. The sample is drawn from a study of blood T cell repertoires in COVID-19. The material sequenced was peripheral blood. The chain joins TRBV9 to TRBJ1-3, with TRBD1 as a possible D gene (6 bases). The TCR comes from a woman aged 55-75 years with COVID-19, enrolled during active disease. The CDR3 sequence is CASSLAGGAGNTIYF. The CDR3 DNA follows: TGTGCCAGCAGCCTCGCCGGGGGGGCCGGAAACACCATATATTTT.